This T cell receptor beta chain is drawn from a study of control samples from healthy donors and cancer patients. The CDR3 length is 16 residues. V lost 3 bases to trimming and J lost 4 bases; unmatched junction nucleotides: 6. The V gene's germline CDR1 is MDHEN and CDR2 SYDVKM. Here immunoSEQ multiplex PCR was the method, and the copy in TCRdb shows in-frame clones only, minus some. Of some 150,000 clones listed, 75% to 95% were seen once; the top ten hold approximately 1.5%. The V call is TRBV28, the J call TRBJ2-5; 12 bases are shared with TRBD2. The sequenced sample was blood. This sequence originates from a woman between 25 and 40 years old in good health. CDR3: CASSFRLAGVGETQYF. In DNA form, the CDR3 reads TGTGCCAGCAGTTTCCGACTAGCGGGAGTGGGAGAGACCCAGTACTTC.